This TCR beta chain was captured by sequencing in a study of memory CD4+ T cells and cytomegalovirus serostatus. The data were produced by immunoSEQ multiplex PCR, yet TCRdb's version contains in-frame clones alone and is incomplete. The sample yields some 44,000 clones, 76% seen once. The sort gate was single viable CD3+CD4+CD8-CD45RO+ cells for memory CD4+ T cells. This TCR was sampled from an adult in good health and CMV-seronegative. The sequenced sample was memory CD4+ T cells from blood.

The DNA of the CDR3 is TGTGCCAGCAGAGGGAACGTCGGCCAGACCCAGTACTTC. This translates into CASRGNVGQTQYF. The chain joins TRBV6-5 to TRBJ2-5; D is unclear. V was clipped by 6 bases and J by 6 bases, with 14 bases between them. Germline V gene sequence: CDR1 MNHEY, CDR2 SVGAGI. The CDR3 covers 13 residues.